The rows below give T cell receptor beta chains drawn from one sample of a study of T cells in Graves' hyperthyroidism and ophthalmopathy. TCRdb itself ran the multiplex PCR reads through MiXCR, one entry per CDR3 protein. The sample lists more than 500,000 distinct CDR3 sequences; approximately 14% were seen once. Sequenced input: blood. The receptors were gathered from a woman in her 40s with Graves' ophthalmopathy. CDR3s include the opening cysteine and the closing phenylalanine or tryptophan. D genes are given only for firm matches. Clone size appears in some rows only: once, few, many, or a class for an expanded clone.

V: TRBV10-2; D: TRBD1; size: -; J: TRBJ1-2; DNA: TGCGCCAGCTTGGAATCGGGACAGTACTATGGCTACACCTTC; CDR3: CASLESGQYYGYTF
V: TRBV20-1; D: -; size: many; J: TRBJ2-5; DNA: TGCAGTGCTAGAGAGGCTTACTCAGAGACCCAGTACTTC; CDR3: CSAREAYSETQYF
V: TRBV6-2/TRBV6-3; D: TRBD1; size: many; J: TRBJ2-7; DNA: TGTGCCAGCAGTTCGACAGGGGCCCACGAGCAGTACTTC; CDR3: CASSSTGAHEQYF
V: TRBV29-1; D: -; size: few; J: TRBJ1-2; DNA: TGCAGCGTTGAAGGTGGTGCGACGGTCTATGGCTACACCTTC; CDR3: CSVEGGATVYGYTF
V: TRBV12-3/TRBV12-4; D: -; size: many; J: TRBJ1-2; DNA: TGTGCCAGCAGTCTACAGGGACTCGGCTACACCTTC; CDR3: CASSLQGLGYTF
V: TRBV7-3; D: -; size: many; J: TRBJ1-1; DNA: TGTGCCAGCAGCCAAGAAGCAGGGGTGACTGAAGCTTTCTTT; CDR3: CASSQEAGVTEAFF
V: TRBV12-3/TRBV12-4; D: -; size: many; J: TRBJ2-7; DNA: TGTGCCAGCAGTTCCCTGGACTACGAGCAGTACTTC; CDR3: CASSSLDYEQYF
V: TRBV29-1; D: -; size: many; J: TRBJ2-7; DNA: TGCAGCGTCGAGCCAGGGGACAAAGCCTACGAGCAGTACTTC; CDR3: CSVEPGDKAYEQYF
V: TRBV29-1; D: -; size: -; J: TRBJ1-2; DNA: TGCAGCGTTGATCCGGACGGATCCTCGCAGGACTATGGCTACACCTTC; CDR3: CSVDPDGSSQDYGYTF
V: TRBV7-3; D: -; size: many; J: TRBJ1-5; DNA: TGTGCCAGCATTCGTCCTGTAAGCAATCAGCCCCAGCATTTT; CDR3: CASIRPVSNQPQHF
V: TRBV6-1; D: -; size: many; J: TRBJ2-3; DNA: TGTGCCAGCAGTGCCTGGGTCCGCGGGGCAACAGATACGCAGTATTTT; CDR3: CASSAWVRGATDTQYF
V: TRBV27; D: -; size: many; J: TRBJ1-2; DNA: TGTGCCAGCAGTTCGAGGACAAAGGGTTCCTATGGCTACACCTTC; CDR3: CASSSRTKGSYGYTF
V: TRBV6-4; D: TRBD1; size: -; J: TRBJ2-7; DNA: TGTGCCAGCAGTCCGGAACAGGGGGACGAGCAGTACTTC; CDR3: CASSPEQGDEQYF
V: TRBV2; D: TRBD1; size: -; J: TRBJ2-7; DNA: TGTGCCAGCAGCCGAGGGACAGAACACCACGAGCAGTACTTC; CDR3: CASSRGTEHHEQYF
V: TRBV5-1; D: TRBD1; size: many; J: TRBJ1-2; DNA: TGCGCCAGCAGCCCAAGAACAGGGGAGTATGGCTACACCTTC; CDR3: CASSPRTGEYGYTF
V: TRBV3-1; D: -; size: few; J: TRBJ1-2; DNA: TGTGCCAGCAGCCAAACCGGACACCTTCTAAGTACTAACTATGGCTACACCTTC; CDR3: CASSQTGHLLSTNYGYTF
V: TRBV6-1; D: -; size: many; J: TRBJ2-5; DNA: TGTGCCAGCACCCTGGTGGCAGGGCGAGGGGAGACCCAGTACTTC; CDR3: CASTLVAGRGETQYF
V: TRBV20-1; D: TRBD1; size: many; J: TRBJ2-4; DNA: TGCAGTGCTGGAAAACCAAGACAGGGGAGCGTCATTCAGTACTTC; CDR3: CSAGKPRQGSVIQYF
V: TRBV28; D: -; size: many; J: TRBJ1-5; DNA: TGTGCCAGCCAACAAGATCAGCCCCAGCATTTT; CDR3: CASQQDQPQHF
V: TRBV14; D: TRBD1; size: many; J: TRBJ2-7; DNA: TGTGCCAGCAGCCAAGGATGGACAGGGGGCTTCTCCTACGAGCAGTACTTC; CDR3: CASSQGWTGGFSYEQYF
V: TRBV11-2; D: -; size: many; J: TRBJ2-3; DNA: TGTGCCAGCAGCTTAGCCGGCACAGATACGCAGTATTTT; CDR3: CASSLAGTDTQYF
V: TRBV7-8; D: TRBD2; size: many; J: TRBJ2-7; DNA: TGTGCCAGCAGCCCATCCAGCGGGAGGGCCTCCTACGAGCAGTACTTC; CDR3: CASSPSSGRASYEQYF
V: TRBV12-3/TRBV12-4; D: -; size: many; J: TRBJ1-2; DNA: TGTGCCAGCAGTTTATCGTGGGGCCGGAATGGCTACACCTTC; CDR3: CASSLSWGRNGYTF
V: TRBV28; D: -; size: many; J: TRBJ2-7; DNA: TGTGCCAGCAGTTCCTTAGGGGGGGGGGACTCCTACGAGCAGTACTTC; CDR3: CASSSLGGGDSYEQYF
V: TRBV24-1; D: TRBD2; size: many; J: TRBJ2-7; DNA: TGTGCCACCAGTGACCCTAGCGGGAGTAGGTCCTACGAGCAGTACTTC; CDR3: CATSDPSGSRSYEQYF
V: TRBV27; D: TRBD1; size: few; J: TRBJ2-7; DNA: TGTGCCAGCAGTTTATACGGGACAGGGATCGAGCAGTACTTC; CDR3: CASSLYGTGIEQYF
V: TRBV19; D: -; size: -; J: TRBJ2-2; DNA: TGTGCCAGCGCAGGGTCTCCCGGGGAGCTGTTTTTT; CDR3: CASAGSPGELFF
V: TRBV6-2/TRBV6-3; D: TRBD1; size: few; J: TRBJ1-1; DNA: TGTGCCAGCAGTTACCCAGGGACAGGGGGAAAAGCTTTCTTT; CDR3: CASSYPGTGGKAFF
V: TRBV20-1; D: TRBD1; size: few; J: TRBJ1-1; DNA: TGCAGTGCTAGAGATATCCTCGCGCGACAGGGGGTGGGGAACACTGAAGCTTTCTTT; CDR3: CSARDILARQGVGNTEAFF
V: TRBV3-1; D: -; size: many; J: TRBJ1-1; DNA: TGTGCCAGCAGTCCCCGACAGGCTGGACGGGCTTTCTTT; CDR3: CASSPRQAGRAFF
V: TRBV14; D: -; size: many; J: TRBJ2-5; DNA: TGTGCCAGCAGCCCCCGGGGCCAGGAGGAGACCCAGTACTTC; CDR3: CASSPRGQEETQYF
V: TRBV19; D: TRBD1; size: -; J: TRBJ1-2; DNA: TGTGCCAGTAGTATAGTTATGGGACAGGGGGCACGAGGCTACACCTTC; CDR3: CASSIVMGQGARGYTF
V: TRBV7-2; D: TRBD1; size: -; J: TRBJ1-1; DNA: TGTGCCAGCAGCTCAGCAGGGGGCCGGGGCCTGAACACTGAAGCTTTCTTT; CDR3: CASSSAGGRGLNTEAFF
V: TRBV4-3; D: TRBD1; size: -; J: TRBJ2-3; DNA: TGCGCCAGCAGCCAAGAATCTGACAGGGGTACAGATACGCAGTATTTT; CDR3: CASSQESDRGTDTQYF
V: TRBV9; D: TRBD1; size: many; J: TRBJ1-1; DNA: TGTGCCAGCAGCGGGACAGGGAGGGAGGCCACTGAAGCTTTCTTT; CDR3: CASSGTGREATEAFF
V: TRBV30; D: -; size: -; J: TRBJ2-7; DNA: TGTGCCTGGAGTTCCCCAGGGAAGGCCTACGAGCAGTACTTC; CDR3: CAWSSPGKAYEQYF
V: TRBV20-1; D: TRBD2; size: many; J: TRBJ2-2; DNA: TGCAGTGTCCCGGCGGCTAGCGGGATCCCCGGGGAGCTGTTTTTT; CDR3: CSVPAASGIPGELFF
V: TRBV24-1; D: -; size: many; J: TRBJ2-4; DNA: TGTGCCACCTCCTGGGGATCTGACATTCAGTACTTC; CDR3: CATSWGSDIQYF
V: TRBV10-3; D: -; size: many; J: TRBJ2-7; DNA: TGTGCCATCTCTGGCGGGGACCGAGGCGAGCAGTACTTC; CDR3: CAISGGDRGEQYF
V: TRBV6-2/TRBV6-3; D: -; size: many; J: TRBJ2-7; DNA: TGTGCCAGCAGTTACTCGAGTCGGGCAGCACTAAATACTGACTTCTACGAGCAGTACTTC; CDR3: CASSYSSRAALNTDFYEQYF
V: TRBV7-9; D: -; size: many; J: TRBJ2-7; DNA: TGTGCCAGCAGCCCTATGGGGCCCCTCGAGCAGTACTTC; CDR3: CASSPMGPLEQYF
V: TRBV7-3; D: -; size: -; J: TRBJ1-1; DNA: TGTGCCAGCAGCCCTACTCCAGGTGGGGGGTCGGCTTTCTTT; CDR3: CASSPTPGGGSAFF
V: TRBV6-1; D: -; size: -; J: TRBJ2-7; DNA: TGTGCCAGCAGTGAGGGGAGGCTCTCCTACGAGCAGTACTTC; CDR3: CASSEGRLSYEQYF
V: TRBV7-8; D: TRBD2; size: many; J: TRBJ2-5; DNA: TGTGCCAGCAGCTTTTGGAGGCGGGAGGGCGGGGGAGAGACCCAGTACTTC; CDR3: CASSFWRREGGGETQYF
V: TRBV3-1; D: -; size: many; J: TRBJ2-6; DNA: TGTGCCAGCAGCGAAGGGGGGGCCAACGTCCTGACTTTC; CDR3: CASSEGGANVLTF
V: TRBV6-2/TRBV6-3; D: TRBD2; size: many; J: TRBJ2-7; DNA: TGTGCCAGCAGTTACTCGGGACTAGCGGGAACCGAGCAGTACTTC; CDR3: CASSYSGLAGTEQYF
V: TRBV7-9; D: -; size: many; J: TRBJ1-6; DNA: TGTGCCAGCAGCGGAGAGGGGAGCTCCTATAATTCACCCCTCCACTTT; CDR3: CASSGEGSSYNSPLHF
V: TRBV20-1; D: -; size: many; J: TRBJ1-1; DNA: TGCAGTGCCCCCGGACCTTGGAACACTGAAGCTTTCTTT; CDR3: CSAPGPWNTEAFF
V: TRBV12-3/TRBV12-4; D: TRBD2; size: many; J: TRBJ2-7; DNA: TGTGCCAGCAGTCCAGGACTAGGACGGTACGAGCAGTACTTC; CDR3: CASSPGLGRYEQYF
V: TRBV5-1; D: -; size: many; J: TRBJ1-1; DNA: TGCGCCAGCAGCGGGGGGAACACTGAAGCTTTCTTT; CDR3: CASSGGNTEAFF
V: TRBV12-5; D: -; size: many; J: TRBJ1-1; DNA: TGTGCTAGTGGTCGAGGGACGGGGAACACTGAAGCTTTCTTT; CDR3: CASGRGTGNTEAFF
V: TRBV20-1; D: -; size: many; J: TRBJ1-2; DNA: TGCAGTGCTAGAGTGGGGAGCTATGGCTACACCTTC; CDR3: CSARVGSYGYTF
V: TRBV7-8; D: TRBD1; size: many; J: TRBJ2-3; DNA: TGTGCCAGCAGCCTAGGGACAGGCAGCACAGATACGCAGTATTTT; CDR3: CASSLGTGSTDTQYF
V: TRBV28; D: TRBD1; size: many; J: TRBJ1-5; DNA: TGTGCCAGCAGTTTCCTCGGACAGGGGGAAGGTCAGCCCCAGCATTTT; CDR3: CASSFLGQGEGQPQHF